The rows below give T cell receptor beta chains drawn from one sample of a study of tumor-infiltrating lymphocytes in primary liver carcinoma. Via MiXCR, TCRdb re-called the multiplex PCR reads, giving one row per CDR3 protein. Of over 250,000 distinct CDR3 sequences in the sample, 50% to 75% were seen once. Sequencing was performed on peripheral blood. The receptor source for this set is a woman aged 25 to 39 with primary liver carcinoma and hepatitis B virus infection. CDR3s include the opening cysteine and the closing phenylalanine or tryptophan. D genes are given only for firm matches. Part of the rows lack a size; the others show once, few, many or a class for expanded clones.

>NA|NA|TRBJ1-5|TRBV10-2
CASSVGAQPQHF
TGCGCCAGCAGTGTGGGGGCTCAGCCCCAGCATTTT
>NA|TRBD2|TRBJ2-1|TRBV5-4
CASNKRELAPNEQLF
TGTGCCAGCAACAAGCGGGAGCTGGCCCCCAATGAGCAGCTCTTC
>NA|TRBD2|TRBJ2-2|TRBV4-2
CASSQDVGEGVGEPFF
TGTGCCAGCAGCCAAGATGTGGGGGAGGGCGTCGGGGAGCCGTTTTTT
>NA|NA|TRBJ2-7|TRBV11-2
CASSLPDYEQYF
TGTGCCAGCAGCTTACCGGACTACGAGCAATACTTC
>many|NA|TRBJ2-5|TRBV6-1
CASSGGTRETQYF
TGTGCCAGCAGTGGCGGTACGAGGGAGACCCAGTACTTC
>NA|NA|TRBJ2-1|TRBV28
CASSFLGEQLYSEQFF
TGTGCCAGCAGTTTTTTGGGGGAACAGCTCTACAGTGAGCAGTTCTTC
>NA|NA|TRBJ2-6|TRBV12-5
CASGKGDSGANVLTF
TGTGCTAGCGGAAAAGGGGACTCTGGGGCCAACGTCCTGACTTTC
>NA|NA|TRBJ2-7|TRBV11-2
CASSLYLVADRTYEQYF
TGTGCCAGCAGCTTATATCTAGTAGCGGACAGAACCTACGAGCAGTACTTC
>NA|NA|TRBJ2-7|TRBV11-1
CASSFIGQNEQYF
TGTGCCAGCAGCTTTATTGGGCAGAACGAGCAATACTTC
>NA|NA|TRBJ2-2|TRBV24-1
CATSEGTTGELFF
TGTGCCACCAGTGAGGGAACAACCGGGGAGCTGTTTTTT
>NA|NA|TRBJ2-2|TRBV12-3/TRBV12-4
CASSPRDTSTEELFF
TGTGCCAGCAGCCCTAGGGACACCTCCACCGAGGAGCTGTTTTTT
>few|NA|TRBJ2-2|TRBV6-1
CASLPRALSNTGELFF
TGTGCCAGTCTACCGAGGGCCCTGTCTAACACCGGGGAGCTGTTTTTT
>NA|TRBD2|TRBJ2-5|TRBV4-1
CGSSQQAGVETQYF
TGCGGCAGCAGCCAACAAGCGGGAGTCGAGACCCAGTACTTC
>NA|NA|TRBJ2-1|TRBV5-5
CASSFTGISYNGQFF
TGTGCCAGCAGCTTCACGGGGATATCCTACAATGGGCAGTTCTTC
>NA|NA|TRBJ2-3|TRBV7-9
CASSAPNYDTQYF
TGTGCCAGCAGCGCCCCTAACTACGATACGCAGTATTTT
>NA|NA|TRBJ1-2|TRBV4-3
CASSQVRGRGDSGYTF
TGCGCCAGCAGCCAAGTCAGAGGGCGCGGCGACAGTGGCTACACCTTC
>NA|TRBD1|TRBJ1-2|TRBV12-3/TRBV12-4
CASSFSGQGVKVGGYTF
TGTGCCAGCAGTTTTTCGGGACAGGGGGTGAAAGTGGGCGGCTACACCTTT
>NA|NA|TRBJ2-3|TRBV28
CASSGRVVPDTQYF
TGTGCCAGCAGCGGCAGGGTGGTGCCAGATACGCAGTATTTT
>NA|TRBD1|TRBJ2-1|TRBV11-2
CASSPWTGTYNEQLF
TGTGCCAGCAGCCCCTGGACAGGGACCTACAATGAGCAGTTATTC
>NA|NA|TRBJ2-7|TRBV6-2/TRBV6-3
CASTPREGWPYEQYF
TGCGCCAGCACCCCCCGAGAGGGGTGGCCCTACGAGCAGTACTTC
>NA|NA|TRBJ2-7|TRBV19
CASKVSGAGLYEQYF
TGTGCCAGTAAGGTCTCCGGGGCAGGGCTATACGAGCAGTACTTC
>few|NA|TRBJ2-1|TRBV28
CASSQSSAGSYNEQFF
TGTGCCAGCAGCCAGTCTAGCGCCGGCTCCTACAATGAGCAGTTCTTC
>NA|NA|TRBJ2-7|TRBV6-2/TRBV6-3
CASTDLGVPYEQYF
TGTGCCAGCACCGACCTTGGAGTCCCCTACGAGCAGTACTTC
>NA|TRBD2|TRBJ2-1|TRBV2
CASRLRGVTYNEQFF
TGTGCCAGCAGACTCCGGGGGGTTACCTACAATGAGCAGTTCTTC
>few|NA|TRBJ2-1|TRBV12-3/TRBV12-4
CASSPLLAGGSYNEQFF
TGTGCCAGCAGCCCACTTCTAGCTGGCGGCTCCTACAATGAGCAGTTCTTC
>NA|NA|TRBJ1-1|TRBV7-9
CACSLVGTYEAFF
TGTGCCTGCAGCTTAGTGGGGACATATGAAGCTTTCTTT
>NA|NA|TRBJ1-1|TRBV6-2/TRBV6-3
CASSQRRYPNTEAFF
TGTGCCAGCAGCCAGAGACGTTACCCGAACACTGAAGCTTTCTTT
>NA|TRBD1|TRBJ1-1|TRBV29-1
CSAGTGGGMSTEAFF
TGCAGCGCCGGGACAGGGGGGGGTATGAGCACTGAAGCTTTCTTT
>NA|NA|TRBJ1-1|TRBV12-3/TRBV12-4
CATQGPTEALF
TGTGCCACCCAGGGACCCACTGAAGCTCTCTTT
>few|NA|TRBJ2-4|TRBV6-2/TRBV6-3
CASSGVTHSGNIQYF
TGTGCCAGCAGCGGTGTCACACATTCTGGAAACATTCAGTACTTC
>NA|NA|TRBJ2-2|TRBV4-1
CAISPRATGELFF
TGCGCCATCAGCCCACGGGCCACCGGGGAGCTGTTTTTT
>NA|NA|TRBJ2-1|TRBV6-1
CASSEGLDYPWEEQFF
TGTGCCAGCAGTGAAGGTTTGGACTACCCCTGGGAAGAGCAGTTCTTC
>medium-sized|NA|TRBJ2-3|TRBV7-9
CASSFGRSTDTQYF
TGTGCCAGCAGTTTTGGTCGTAGCACAGATACGCAGTATTTT
>once|NA|TRBJ2-7|TRBV29-1
CSVGEIHEQYF
TGCAGTGTTGGGGAGATCCACGAGCAGTACTTC
>NA|NA|TRBJ2-1|TRBV4-3
CASSQESGPSYNEQFF
TGCGCCAGCAGCCAAGAGTCGGGCCCATCCTACAATGAGCAGTTCTTC
>few|TRBD1|TRBJ1-5|TRBV28
CASSSGQSFQPQHF
TGTGCCAGCAGTTCGGGACAGAGTTTTCAGCCCCAGCATTTT
>NA|NA|TRBJ2-1|TRBV7-8
CASSQRGAVYYNEKFF
TGTGCCAGCAGCCAGAGGGGAGCTGTCTACTACAATGAGAAGTTCTTC
>NA|NA|TRBJ2-2|TRBV30
CACHRGRAMNTGELFF
TGTGCCTGCCATAGGGGGAGAGCAATGAACACCGGGGAGCTGTTTTTT
>once|TRBD1|TRBJ2-1|TRBV6-5
CASSYSGTGSYNVQFF
TGTGCCAGCAGTTACTCTGGGACAGGCTCCTACAATGTGCAGTTCTTC
>NA|NA|TRBJ1-1|TRBV29-1
CSVLQGWTEAFF
TGCAGTGTTCTACAGGGATGGACTGAAGCTTTCTTT
>many|NA|TRBJ2-7|TRBV4-2
CASSQALGDSYEQYF
TGTGCCAGCAGCCAAGCATTGGGGGACTCCTACGAGCAGTACTTC
>NA|TRBD2|TRBJ2-2|TRBV28
CASNWIGGGNTGELFF
TGTGCCAGCAATTGGATCGGGGGGGGGAACACCGGGGAGCTGTTTTTT
>NA|NA|TRBJ2-5|TRBV13
CASSSPAIGDYGETQHF
TGTGCCAGCAGCTCCCCGGCTATTGGCGATTACGGGGAGACCCAGCACTTC
>NA|NA|TRBJ2-2|TRBV4-1
CASSSLNTGELFF
TGCGCCAGCAGCAGCTTGAACACCGGGGAGCTGTTTTTT
>NA|NA|TRBJ1-3|TRBV13
CASRRQGMAGNTIYF
TGTGCCAGCAGGAGGCAGGGGATGGCTGGAAACACCATATATTTT
>many|NA|TRBJ2-7|TRBV29-1
CSVEVSYEQYF
TGCAGCGTTGAGGTGTCCTACGAGCAGTACTTC
>NA|TRBD2|TRBJ2-1|TRBV11-2
CASNYTGTSGNERFF
TGTGCCAGCAACTATACCGGGACTAGTGGCAATGAGCGGTTCTTC
>NA|NA|TRBJ2-7|TRBV29-1
CSVEVWDSYEQYF
TGCAGCGTTGAAGTCTGGGACTCCTACGAGCAGTACTTC
>few|NA|TRBJ1-6|TRBV12-3/TRBV12-4
CASSLRDYHNSPLHF
TGTGCCAGCAGTTTGAGGGACTATCATAATTCACCCCTCCACTTT
>NA|NA|TRBJ1-2|TRBV28
CASSLMPTGGYGYTF
TGTGCCAGCAGTTTAATGCCCACAGGCGGTTATGGCTACACCTTC
>NA|TRBD1|TRBJ2-6|TRBV13
CASSLVQGFLLRGANVLTF
TGTGCCAGCAGCTTGGTACAGGGGTTCCTCCTGCGGGGGGCCAACGTCCTGACTTTC
>few|TRBD1|TRBJ2-1|TRBV4-3
CASSQEGPGQGVHEQFF
TGCGCCAGCAGCCAAGAGGGACCGGGACAGGGGGTCCATGAGCAGTTCTTC
>NA|NA|TRBJ1-2|TRBV6-5
CASSWGVQSYGYTF
TGCGCCAGCAGTTGGGGGGTTCAGAGCTATGGCTACACCTTC
>many|TRBD2|TRBJ2-7|TRBV11-2
CASSPAGLWTSGRSYEQYF
TGTGCCAGCAGCCCGGCCGGACTTTGGACTAGCGGGAGGTCCTACGAGCAGTACTTC
>NA|NA|TRBJ2-7|TRBV30
CAWSAEGGSYEQYF
TGTGCCTGGAGTGCTGAAGGTGGATCCTACGAGCAGTACTTC
>NA|TRBD1|TRBJ1-1|TRBV6-5
CASSYTRGRVGTEAFF
TGTGCCAGCAGCTATACCAGGGGGAGGGTGGGGACTGAAGCTTTCTTT
>NA|NA|TRBJ1-5|TRBV19
CASSGGYQPQHF
TGTGCCAGTAGCGGGGGTTATCAGCCCCAGCATTTT
>many|NA|TRBJ2-7|TRBV29-1
CSVRPSFSRGELYEQYF
TGCAGCGTTCGTCCGAGTTTTAGCAGGGGCGAGCTCTACGAGCAGTACTTC
>NA|NA|TRBJ1-1|TRBV28
CASSLVVLAGAFF
TGTGCCAGCAGTTTAGTGGTTTTGGCTGGAGCTTTCTTT